A selection of T cell receptor beta chains follows, all from one sample in a study of blood T cell repertoires in COVID-19. TCRdb's copy holds only in-frame clones and misses some; the assay was immunoSEQ multiplex PCR. The sample includes 130,000 to 150,000 clones, around 84% of them seen just once. The sample taken for sequencing was peripheral blood. These receptors originate from a man in his sixties with active or convalescent COVID-19. Each CDR3 is given with its conserved first and last residue. Fields, in order: J gene, V gene, CDR3 protein.

J gene: TRBJ2-1
V gene: TRBV7-2
CDR3 protein: CASSPRDSYNEQFF

J gene: TRBJ2-3
V gene: TRBV10-2
CDR3 protein: CASFSGAGVTQYF

J gene: TRBJ2-7
V gene: TRBV10-2
CDR3 protein: CASKGTGGYEQYF

J gene: TRBJ2-3
V gene: TRBV12-3/TRBV12-4
CDR3 protein: CASSLGRGDTQYF

J gene: TRBJ2-7
V gene: TRBV7-2
CDR3 protein: CASSFRTGGNEQYF

J gene: TRBJ2-1
V gene: TRBV14
CDR3 protein: CASSQVATINEQFF

J gene: TRBJ2-5
V gene: TRBV4-3
CDR3 protein: CASSQDRGAETQYF

J gene: TRBJ2-3
V gene: TRBV30
CDR3 protein: CAWIVGSGTGQYF

J gene: TRBJ2-3
V gene: TRBV18
CDR3 protein: CASSPPGGRSTDTQYF

J gene: TRBJ2-1
V gene: TRBV6-2/TRBV6-3
CDR3 protein: CASSYPTNYNEQFF

J gene: TRBJ2-3
V gene: TRBV4-3
CDR3 protein: CASSQEPSRSTDTQYF

J gene: TRBJ1-1
V gene: TRBV19
CDR3 protein: CASSFPTNTEAFF

J gene: TRBJ2-3
V gene: TRBV24-1
CDR3 protein: CATSNWESLNPDTQYF

J gene: TRBJ1-5
V gene: TRBV7-6
CDR3 protein: CASSLGRGGQPQHF

J gene: TRBJ1-1
V gene: TRBV15
CDR3 protein: CATSRTLNTEAFF